This passage covers 7 T cell receptor beta chains from one sample sequenced in a study of blood T cell repertoires in COVID-19. Assay: immunoSEQ multiplex PCR; the TCRdb copy retains only in-frame clones and omits some. The table lists approximately 210,000 clones, almost 85% of them singletons. The sequenced material came from PBMCs or T cells enriched from blood (not recorded which). The source is a man aged 35-49 years who had recovered from COVID-19.

The chain is built from TRBV28 and TRBJ1-3, with D perhaps matching TRBD1 (6 bases). The CDR3 runs 15 residues. CDR1 and CDR2 from the germline V gene are MDHEN and SYDVKM. V was shortened by 2 bases and J by 7 bases, with 15 bases between the two germline ends. The CDR3 protein is CASSLIGGNGNTIYF. Written as DNA, the CDR3 is TGTGCCAGCAGTTTAATAGGGGGTAACGGCAACACCATATATTTT. Supplemented by reference TRBV28 and TRBJ1-3, the full variable domain reads DVKVTQSSRYLVKRTGEKVFLECVQDMDHENMFWYRQDPGLGLRLIYFSYDVKMKEKGDIPEGYSVSREKKERFSLILESASTNQTSMYLCASSLIGGNGNTIYFGEGSWLTVV.

This rearrangement joins TRBV30 to TRBJ2-7; TRBD1 matches 7 bases. V shed 3 bases, J shed 3 bases, and the junction held 17 bases outside the gene matches. CDR1 is GTSNPN and CDR2 is SVGIG in the germline V gene (reference sequence). The CDR3 extends over 17 amino acids. CDR3 DNA sequence: TGTGCCTGGAGCCAGAGCTTTCCGGGACAGATCAACTACGAGCAGTACTTC. Translating gives CAWSQSFPGQINYEQYF.

V is TRBV5-1 and J is TRBJ1-1; 7 bases fit TRBD1. V dropped 0 bases and J dropped 2; count of bases not matched to a gene: 1. The V gene's germline CDR1 is SGHRS and CDR2 YFSETQ. The CDR3 spans 14 residues. The CDR3 DNA reads TGCGCCAGCAGCTTGGGGACAGGTAACACTGAAGCTTTCTTT. Its translation is CASSLGTGNTEAFF.

The CDR3 region has the DNA TGTGCCACCCGGGACAGGGATTCGTCACCCCTCCACTTT. It codes for CATRDRDSSPLHF. The J gene is TRBJ1-6, the V gene TRBV10-3, with 9 bases identical to TRBD1. Unmatched junction bases numbered 8, after V lost 10 bases and J lost 10 bases. Germline CDR1 is ENHRY and CDR2 is SYGVKD. The CDR3 is 13 amino acids.

This clone showed up just once. The chain has TRBV27 and TRBJ2-1; D unresolved. V lost 0 bases, J lost 3 bases, and 9 bases lay in between. Per the germline V gene, CDR1 is MNHEY and CDR2 is SMNVEV (reference sequence). The CDR3 sequence is 15 residues long. CDR3 nucleotides: TGTGCCAGCAGTTTATCCGGGTACCTCTACAATGAGCAGTTCTTC. Amino acid sequence: CASSLSGYLYNEQFF.

The chain employs TRBV27 and TRBJ2-2; D unresolved. The V end lost 3 bases, the J end lost 7 bases, and 9 bases lay between the germline ends. This CDR3 contains 13 residues. CDR1 is MNHEY and CDR2 is SMNVEV in the germline V gene (reference sequence). The CDR3 here is CASSFQTGGELFF. The CDR3, as DNA: TGTGCCAGCAGTTTTCAGACTGGCGGGGAGCTGTTTTTT.

The V and J genes are TRBV6-6 and TRBJ1-1, with D perhaps TRBD1 (5 bases). Germline assignment: CDR1 MNHNY and CDR2 SVGAGI (reference sequence). Trimming stripped 5 bases from V and 4 bases from J, with 17 bases between. The CDR3 totals 15 residues. This CDR3 is CASSDWGRGATEAFF. The CDR3 DNA follows: TGTGCCAGCAGTGATTGGGGAAGGGGCGCCACTGAAGCTTTCTTT.